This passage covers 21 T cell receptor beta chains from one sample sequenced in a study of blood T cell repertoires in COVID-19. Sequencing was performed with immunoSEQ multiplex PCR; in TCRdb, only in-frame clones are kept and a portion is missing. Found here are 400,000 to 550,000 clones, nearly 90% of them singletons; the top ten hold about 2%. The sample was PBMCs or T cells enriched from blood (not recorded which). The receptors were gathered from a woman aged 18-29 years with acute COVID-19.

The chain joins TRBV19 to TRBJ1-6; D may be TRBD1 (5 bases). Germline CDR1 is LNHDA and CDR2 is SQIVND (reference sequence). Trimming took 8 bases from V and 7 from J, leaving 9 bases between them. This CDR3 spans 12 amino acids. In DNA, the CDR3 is TGTGCCAGTTTGGGGGGGAATTCACCCCTCCACTTT. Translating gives CASLGGNSPLHF.

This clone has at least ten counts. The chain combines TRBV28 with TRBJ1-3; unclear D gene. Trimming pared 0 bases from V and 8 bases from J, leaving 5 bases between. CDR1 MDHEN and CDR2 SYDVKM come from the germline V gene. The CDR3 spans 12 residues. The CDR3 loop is CASSLWGDTIYF. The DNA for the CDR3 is TGTGCCAGCAGTTTATGGGGCGACACCATATATTTT.

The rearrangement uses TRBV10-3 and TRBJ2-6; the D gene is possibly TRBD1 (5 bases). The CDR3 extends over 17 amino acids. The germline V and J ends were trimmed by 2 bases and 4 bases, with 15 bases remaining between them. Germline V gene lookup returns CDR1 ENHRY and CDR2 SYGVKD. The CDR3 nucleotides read TGTGCCATCAGTGAGAATTTAGGGGCGTACGGGGCCAACGTCCTGACTTTC. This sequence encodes CAISENLGAYGANVLTF.

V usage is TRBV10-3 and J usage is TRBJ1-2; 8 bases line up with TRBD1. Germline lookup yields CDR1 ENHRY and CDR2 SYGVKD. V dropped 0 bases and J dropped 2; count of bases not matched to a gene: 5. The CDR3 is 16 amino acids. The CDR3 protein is CAISESQGAGNYGYTF. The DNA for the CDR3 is TGTGCCATCAGTGAGTCTCAGGGGGCGGGAAACTATGGCTACACCTTC.

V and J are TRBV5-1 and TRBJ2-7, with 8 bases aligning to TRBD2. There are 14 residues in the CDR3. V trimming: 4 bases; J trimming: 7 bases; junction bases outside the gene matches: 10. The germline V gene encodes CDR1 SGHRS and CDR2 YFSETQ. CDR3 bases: TGCGCCAGCAGCGTTACTAGCGGAGTTTTGGAGCAGTACTTC. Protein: CASSVTSGVLEQYF.

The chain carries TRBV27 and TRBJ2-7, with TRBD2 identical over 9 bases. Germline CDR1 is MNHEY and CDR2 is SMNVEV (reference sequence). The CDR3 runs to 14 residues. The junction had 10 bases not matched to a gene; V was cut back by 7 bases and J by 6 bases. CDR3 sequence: CASNPGSGSREQYF. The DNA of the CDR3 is TGTGCCAGCAACCCTGGTAGCGGGAGCCGCGAGCAGTACTTC.

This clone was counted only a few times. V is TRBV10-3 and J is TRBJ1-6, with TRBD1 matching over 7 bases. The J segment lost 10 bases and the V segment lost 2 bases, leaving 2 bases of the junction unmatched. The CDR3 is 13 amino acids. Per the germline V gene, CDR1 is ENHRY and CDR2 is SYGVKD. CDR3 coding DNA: TGTGCCATCAGTGAGACAGGGGTGTCACCCCTCCACTTT. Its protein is CAISETGVSPLHF.

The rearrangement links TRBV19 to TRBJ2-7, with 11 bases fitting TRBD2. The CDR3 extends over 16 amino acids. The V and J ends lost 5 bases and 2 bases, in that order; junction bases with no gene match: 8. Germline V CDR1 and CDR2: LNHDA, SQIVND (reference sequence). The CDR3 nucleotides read TGTGCCAGTAGTCGGAGGACTAGCGGGCGTGCCTACGAGCAGTACTTC. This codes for CASSRRTSGRAYEQYF. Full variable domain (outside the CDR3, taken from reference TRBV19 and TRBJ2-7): DGGITQSPKYLFRKEGQNVTLSCEQNLNHDAMYWYRQDPGQGLRLIYYSQIVNDFQKGDIAEGYSVSREKKESFPLTVTSAQKNPTAFYLCASSRRTSGRAYEQYFGPGTRLTVT.

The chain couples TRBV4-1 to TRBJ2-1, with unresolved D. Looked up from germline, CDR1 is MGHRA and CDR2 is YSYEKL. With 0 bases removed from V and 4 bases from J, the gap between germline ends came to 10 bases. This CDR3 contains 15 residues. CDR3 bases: TGCGCCAGCAGCCAAGAATCCTATAGTTACAATGAGCAGTTCTTC. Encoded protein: CASSQESYSYNEQFF.

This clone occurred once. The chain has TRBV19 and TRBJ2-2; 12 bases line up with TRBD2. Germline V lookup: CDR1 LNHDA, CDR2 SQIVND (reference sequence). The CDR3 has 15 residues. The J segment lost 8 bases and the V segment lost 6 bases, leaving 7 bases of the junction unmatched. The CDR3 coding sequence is TGTGCCAGTAGGCAGACTAGCGGGGGACGGGGGGAGCTGTTTTTT. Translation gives CASRQTSGGRGELFF. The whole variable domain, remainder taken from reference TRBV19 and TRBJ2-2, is DGGITQSPKYLFRKEGQNVTLSCEQNLNHDAMYWYRQDPGQGLRLIYYSQIVNDFQKGDIAEGYSVSREKKESFPLTVTSAQKNPTAFYLCASRQTSGGRGELFFGEGSRLTVL.

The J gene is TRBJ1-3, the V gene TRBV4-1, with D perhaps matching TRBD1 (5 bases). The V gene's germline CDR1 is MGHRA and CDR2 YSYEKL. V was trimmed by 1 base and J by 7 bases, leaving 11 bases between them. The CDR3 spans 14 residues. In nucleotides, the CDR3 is TGCGCCAGCAGCCAAGGGACATCGGAGAACACCATATATTTT. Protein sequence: CASSQGTSENTIYF.

The CDR3 reads CASSSGTTNEKLFF. In DNA form, the CDR3 reads TGTGCCAGCTCATCAGGGACAACTAATGAAAAACTGTTTTTT. The chain employs TRBV18 and TRBJ1-4, with a possible D match to TRBD1 (5 bases). V was shortened by 5 bases and J by 0 bases, with 7 bases between the two germline ends. CDR1 is KGHSH and CDR2 is LQKENI in the germline V gene. The CDR3 length is 14 residues.

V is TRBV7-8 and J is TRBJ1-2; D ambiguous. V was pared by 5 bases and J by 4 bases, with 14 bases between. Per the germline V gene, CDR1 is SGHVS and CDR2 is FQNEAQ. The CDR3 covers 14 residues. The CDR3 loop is CASSLNPLSYGYTF. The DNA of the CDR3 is TGTGCCAGCAGCCTAAACCCCCTTAGCTATGGCTACACCTTC.

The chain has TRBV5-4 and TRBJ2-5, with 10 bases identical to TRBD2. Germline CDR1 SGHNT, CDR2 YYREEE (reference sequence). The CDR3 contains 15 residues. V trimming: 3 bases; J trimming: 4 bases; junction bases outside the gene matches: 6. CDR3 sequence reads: CASSSRLAGIETQYF. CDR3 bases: TGTGCCAGCAGCTCCCGACTAGCGGGTATAGAGACCCAGTACTTC.

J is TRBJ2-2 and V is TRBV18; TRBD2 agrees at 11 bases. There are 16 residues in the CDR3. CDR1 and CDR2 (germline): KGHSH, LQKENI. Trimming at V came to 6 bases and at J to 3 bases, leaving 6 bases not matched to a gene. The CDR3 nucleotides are TGTGCCAGCTCCCCAACTAGCGGGAGTGACACCGGGGAGCTGTTTTTT. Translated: CASSPTSGSDTGELFF.

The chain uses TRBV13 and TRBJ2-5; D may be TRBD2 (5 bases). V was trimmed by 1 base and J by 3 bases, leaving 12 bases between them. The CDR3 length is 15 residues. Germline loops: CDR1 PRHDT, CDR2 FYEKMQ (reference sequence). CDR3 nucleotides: TGTGCCAGCAGCTTAGAGGTATCAGCGGAAGAGACCCAGTACTTC. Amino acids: CASSLEVSAEETQYF.

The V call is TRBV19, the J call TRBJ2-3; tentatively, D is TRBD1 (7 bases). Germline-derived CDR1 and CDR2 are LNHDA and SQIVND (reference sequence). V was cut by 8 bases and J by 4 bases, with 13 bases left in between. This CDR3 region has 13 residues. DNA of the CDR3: TGTGCCAGTCGGAGGGGGCAATCAGATACGCAGTATTTT. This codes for CASRRGQSDTQYF.

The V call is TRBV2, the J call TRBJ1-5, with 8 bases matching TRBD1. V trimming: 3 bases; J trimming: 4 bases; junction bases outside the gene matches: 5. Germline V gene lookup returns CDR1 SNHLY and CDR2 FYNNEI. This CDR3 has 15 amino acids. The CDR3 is CASSDQTGDNQPQHF. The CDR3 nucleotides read TGTGCCAGCAGTGACCAGACAGGGGATAATCAGCCCCAGCATTTT.

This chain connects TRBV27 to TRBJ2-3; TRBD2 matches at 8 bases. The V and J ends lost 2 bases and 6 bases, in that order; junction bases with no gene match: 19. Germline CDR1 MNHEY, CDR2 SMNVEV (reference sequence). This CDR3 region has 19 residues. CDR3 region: CASSLRLELAGYTGDTQYF. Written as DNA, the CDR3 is TGTGCCAGCAGTTTACGACTTGAGCTAGCGGGCTATACAGGGGATACGCAGTATTTT.

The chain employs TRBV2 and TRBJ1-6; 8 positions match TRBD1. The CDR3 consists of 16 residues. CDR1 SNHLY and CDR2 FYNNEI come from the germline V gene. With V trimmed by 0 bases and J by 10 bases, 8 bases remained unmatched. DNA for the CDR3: TGTGCCAGCAGTGAAGCCCCGGACAGGGCTGTCTCACCCCTCCACTTT. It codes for CASSEAPDRAVSPLHF.

The CDR3 reads CASSMGLAGEQYF. In nucleotides, the CDR3 is TGTGCCAGTAGTATGGGCCTAGCAGGCGAGCAGTACTTC. The chain has TRBV19 and TRBJ2-7; perhaps TRBD2 as D (5 bases). The CDR3 has 13 residues. V lost 3 bases, J lost 6 bases, and 12 bases lay in between. Germline V gene data show CDR1 as LNHDA and CDR2 as SQIVND (reference sequence).